This T cell receptor beta chain was found in a study of identical twins. Study results and limitations: Monozygotic twins shared more out-of-frame TCR alpha than recombination models predicted.

The CDR3 has 15 amino acids. Germline loops: CDR1 MNHEY, CDR2 SVGEGT. The J segment lost 6 bases and the V segment lost 7 bases, leaving 15 bases of the junction unmatched. Comment on this clonotype: The antigen is not known.

Addition of a universal primer site occurred through template switching, and cDNA carried unique molecular identifiers. From the 5' RACE reads, TCRdb called clonotypes with MiXCR, one entry per CDR3 protein. The data show 450,000 to 500,000 distinct CDR3 sequences, roughly an eighth seen once. The sample also formed part of further work on yellow fever vaccine responses in identical twins. That work contributes: In identical twins, vaccine T cell responses appeared partly shared and partly individual.

The sample consisted of CD4+ T cells sorted from blood. This TCR was recovered from a woman aged 18-29 years in good health. The chain uses TRBV6-2 or TRBV6-3 and TRBJ2-7; 7 bases are shared with TRBD1. DNA of the CDR3: TGTGCCAGCATCTTTGACAGGGCCACTTCGTCCGAGCAGTACTTC. Amino acid sequence: CASIFDRATSSEQYF.